This TCR beta chain was retrieved from a study of OX40 agonist ivuxolimab in advanced cancers. Some background on the complete study: Ivuxolimab was a fully human IgG2 agonistic monoclonal antibody targeting the costimulatory receptor OX40 (CD134). Prior anti-PD-1, anti-PD-L1 or anti-CTLA-4 therapy was permitted, and approximately 40% of dose-escalation patients had received checkpoint inhibitors. The purpose of peripheral TCRbeta sequencing was to test whether ivuxolimab changed TCR sequence diversity and led to clonal T-cell expansion. The paper covers the monotherapy dose-escalation part of the phase I ivuxolimab trial, which included N of about 50 patients. Among the roughly 50 dose-escalation patients, some 20 had hepatocellular carcinoma, 15 or so melanoma, 9 renal cell carcinoma and 9 head and neck cancer. Intravenous ivuxolimab was administered to patients every 2 weeks at six dose levels: 0.01, 0.1, 0.3, 1.5, 3 and 10 mg/kg. Partial responses occurred in three dose-escalation patients, of whom one had hepatocellular carcinoma and two had cutaneous melanoma. In the dose-escalation cohort, 70% to 85% of patients were male, and the mean age was approximately 60 years with a range of about 20 to 90.

Genomic DNA was extracted from sorted cells for sequencing of the TCRbeta CDR3 region. The immunoSEQ Assay was used for sequencing of TCRbeta CDR3 regions. TCRdb mirrors the immuneACCESS table, restricted to in-frame sequences. Some clones are absent from its copies; in checked studies, under half trace to an unresolved V gene, and the reason for the others is unknown. The table for this sample lists about 88,000 clones; more than 75% of them were counted only once. About 1.5% of the sample belongs to the ten largest clones. The CDR3 goes from the cysteine to the phenylalanine over 14 residues. The sequence is cut down to CDR3 DNA, 42 bases in frame from base 1. Trimming accounts for 6 bases at V and 9 bases at J, while the number of junction bases matched to no gene is 9. Taken from the germline V gene, the CDR1 and CDR2 loops are SNHLY and FYNNEI. Concerning this clone itself: Its specific antigen is unknown. The sample holds no much larger clone one base away, and base qualities are not on file.

The paper as a whole reports these results and caveats: Antigen specificity was not determined for the clonally expanded peripheral T cells. Low levels of normalized T-cell clonal expansion were also shown by some nonresponding patients. In partial responders in the 0.1-3.0 mg/kg groups, normalized peripheral clonal expansion was found to be among the lowest, especially among CD8+ T cells. At doses from 0.1 to 3.0 mg/kg, clonal expansion was seen in both CD4+ and CD8+ blood T cells between baseline and week 6. After ivuxolimab, more expanded clones were found on average in CD8+ T cells than in CD4+ T cells.

Patients with autoimmune disease history or receiving systemic immunosuppression were excluded from the trial. Peripheral blood for TCR sequencing was collected from all dose cohorts at baseline, on cycle 4 day 1, and on cycle 7 day 1. Samples came from an open-label, multicenter, first-in-human phase I dose-escalation trial of ivuxolimab. The trial enrolled adults with locally advanced or metastatic head and neck squamous cell, hepatocellular, melanoma or renal cell carcinoma. CD4+ and CD8+ T cells were sorted separately from peripheral blood before TCR sequencing. The rearrangement combines TRBV2 with TRBJ2-1; TRBD1 matches 9 bases in the middle. This clonotype was sampled from an adult with an advanced solid tumor such as melanoma, head and neck, liver or kidney cancer. The sequenced sample was CD4+ or CD8+ T cells sorted from blood, obtained in a trial of the OX40 agonist ivuxolimab. The DNA sequence follows: TGTGCCAGCAGGCTGACAGGGGGTAGCGGTGAGCAGTTCTTC. Its coded protein is CASRLTGGSGEQFF.